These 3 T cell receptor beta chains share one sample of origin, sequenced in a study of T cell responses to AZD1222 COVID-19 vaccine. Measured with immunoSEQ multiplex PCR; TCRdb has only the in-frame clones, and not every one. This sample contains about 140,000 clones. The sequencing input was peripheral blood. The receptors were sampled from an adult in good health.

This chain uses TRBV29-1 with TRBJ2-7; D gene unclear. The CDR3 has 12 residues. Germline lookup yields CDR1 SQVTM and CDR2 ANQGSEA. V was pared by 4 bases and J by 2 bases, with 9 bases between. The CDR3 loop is CSVGPNAYEQYF. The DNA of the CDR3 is TGCAGCGTTGGACCGAATGCCTACGAGCAGTACTTC.

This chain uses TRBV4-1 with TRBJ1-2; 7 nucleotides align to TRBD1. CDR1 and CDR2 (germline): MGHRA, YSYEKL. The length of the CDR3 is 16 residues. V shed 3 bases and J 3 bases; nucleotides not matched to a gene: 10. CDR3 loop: CASSQTGTLFDYGYTF. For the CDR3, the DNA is TGCGCCAGCAGCCAGACAGGGACTTTGTTTGACTATGGCTACACCTTC.

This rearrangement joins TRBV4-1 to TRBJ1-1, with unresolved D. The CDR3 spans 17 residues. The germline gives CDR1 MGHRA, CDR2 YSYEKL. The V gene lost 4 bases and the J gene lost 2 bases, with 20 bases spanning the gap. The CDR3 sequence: CASSPGPFTSHNTEAFF. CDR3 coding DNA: TGCGCCAGCAGCCCCGGACCTTTTACCTCCCATAACACTGAAGCTTTCTTT.